A single sample is the source of the 3 T cell receptor beta chains below, sequenced in a study of CD8+CD57+ T cells in acquired aplastic anemia. Flow cytometry had shown expanded CD8+CD57+ cells in the patients chosen for sequencing. Genomic DNA, serving as template, underwent TCR beta VDJ and CDR3 profiling. TCRdb called the reads again in MiXCR, with one record for every CDR3 protein. The table lists a few hundred thousand distinct CDR3 sequences, under 60% of them singletons, with roughly 1.2% in the top ten. Specimen: sorted CD4+, CD8+, or CD8+CD57+ T cells (not recorded which) from PBMCs. Every receptor here comes from a human donor with aplastic anemia.

The chain has TRBV15 and TRBJ2-7; D may be TRBD1 or TRBD2 (5 bases each). Between the trimmed V and J ends, which lost 2 bases and 6 bases, there was a span of 17 bases. Germline CDR1 LNHNV, CDR2 YYDKDF (reference sequence). The length of the CDR3 is 15 residues. The CDR3 nucleotides read TGTGCCACCAGCAGACAAGGGGCAGGGAGAGGCGAGCAGTACTTC. Protein product: CATSRQGAGRGEQYF.

This clonotype has a count of ten or more. The chain uses TRBV6-5 and TRBJ2-1; TRBD2 agrees at 8 bases. The CDR3 consists of 20 residues. The germline CDR1 and CDR2 sequences are MNHEY and SVGAGI. Germline trimming cut 2 bases from V and 5 bases from J; bases unmatched to any gene: 20. The CDR3 nucleotides read TGTGCCAGCAGTTACCGGGGTGGCGGGGGGACGAACGGGCCCCACAATGAGCAGTTCTTC. Its translation: CASSYRGGGGTNGPHNEQFF.

Regarding this clonotype: The junction shows a germline mismatch at one end, possibly a read error. The J gene is TRBJ2-7, the V gene TRBV6-5; 8 nucleotides line up with TRBD1. Germline V gives CDR1 MNHEY, CDR2 SVGAGI. The length of the CDR3 is 14 residues. For the CDR3, the DNA is TGTGCCATCAGTGAGGGACAGGTTAACTACGAGCAGTACTTC. Protein product: CAISEGQVNYEQYF.